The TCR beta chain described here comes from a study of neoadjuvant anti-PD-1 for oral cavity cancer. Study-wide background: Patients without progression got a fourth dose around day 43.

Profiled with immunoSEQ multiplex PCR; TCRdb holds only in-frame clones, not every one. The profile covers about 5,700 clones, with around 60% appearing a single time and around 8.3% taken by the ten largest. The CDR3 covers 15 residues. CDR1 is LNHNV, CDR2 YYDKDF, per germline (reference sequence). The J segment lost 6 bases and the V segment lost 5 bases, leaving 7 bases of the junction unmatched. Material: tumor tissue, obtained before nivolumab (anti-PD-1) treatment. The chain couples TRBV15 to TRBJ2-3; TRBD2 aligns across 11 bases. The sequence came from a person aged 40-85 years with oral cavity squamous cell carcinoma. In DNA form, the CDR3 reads TGTGCCACCAGCGACCCGGCTAGCGGGGGGGATACGCAGTATTTT. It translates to CATSDPASGGDTQYF.